This T cell receptor (beta chain) was sequenced for a study of blood T cell repertoires in COVID-19. At the level of the study: Acute and convalescent COVID-19 specimens originated in the United States, Italy and Spain.

Germline assignment: CDR1 MNHEY and CDR2 SMNVEV (reference sequence). V lost 0 bases and J 11 bases, leaving 14 bases between the germline ends. The CDR3 is 15 amino acids. In the original analysis: Amplification from reference gene primers served as the basis for estimated nucleated cell counts. The method was immunoSEQ multiplex PCR; TCRdb's version includes in-frame clones alone and lacks a portion of them. Clonal size and the V and J genes are those of that table, whereas D and trimming came from the DNA. The sample lists 120,000 to 150,000 clones, more than 75% seen once, with roughly 4.9% in the top ten.

The chain recombines TRBV27 with TRBJ1-6; no reliable D call. What was sequenced was peripheral blood. This receptor was identified in a human donor in a cohort sampled during active COVID-19. The CDR3 DNA reads as TGTGCCAGCAGTTTATCACGGACTATTAGTCCACCCCTCCACTTT. Translation gives CASSLSRTISPPLHF.